A single sample is the source of the 24 T cell receptor beta chains below, sequenced in a study of T cell repertoires in cytomegalovirus infection. No antigen is known for these receptors. TCRdb processed the reads anew with MiXCR; each CDR3 protein has one entry. Here the sample spans roughly 69,000 distinct CDR3 sequences, about 30% being singletons. The sample was CD8+ T cells from cultured PBMCs, taken from culture after CMV antigen stimulation. The receptor set was obtained from a human donor in good health (CMV status not recorded). Some clones in this sample may be carry-over from other donors' samples.

This sequence joins TRBV27 and TRBJ2-5; tentatively, D is TRBD1 or TRBD2 (5 bases each). The CDR3 sequence is 14 residues long. V lost 5 bases, J lost 1 base, and 11 bases lay in between. Germline CDR1 and CDR2: MNHEY and SMNVEV (reference sequence). CDR3: CASSAGDLQETQYF. The DNA for the CDR3 is TGTGCCAGCAGTGCCGGGGACCTCCAAGAGACCCAGTACTTC.

The chain couples TRBV4-1 to TRBJ2-1; either TRBD1 or TRBD2 may supply D (5 bases each). The CDR3 has 17 residues. The V gene's germline CDR1 is MGHRA and CDR2 YSYEKL. Trimming took 0 bases from V and 3 from J, leaving 15 bases between them. CDR3: CASSQEGVSGIYNEQFF. The CDR3 nucleotides read TGCGCCAGCAGCCAAGAGGGGGTATCGGGAATCTACAATGAGCAGTTCTTC.

The rearrangement joins TRBV6-5 to TRBJ2-3; 8 bases match TRBD2. The germline V gene has CDR1 MNHEY and CDR2 SVGAGI. V was clipped by 4 bases and J by 2 bases; unmatched bases: 5. This CDR3 is built from 15 residues. The CDR3 region is CASSSLAGITDTQYF. CDR3 DNA: TGTGCCAGCAGTTCCTTAGCGGGGATCACAGATACGCAGTATTTT.

The rearrangement joins TRBV12-3 or TRBV12-4 to TRBJ2-7, with TRBD1 matching 8 bases. The CDR3 spans 12 residues. The V segment lost 4 bases and the J segment 6 bases; nucleotides outside the gene matches: 2. The CDR3 here is CASSSDRGEQYF. DNA for the CDR3: TGTGCCAGCAGTTCAGACAGGGGCGAGCAGTACTTC.

This clonotype was observed at least ten times. The rearrangement joins TRBV7-8 to TRBJ2-1, with D perhaps matching TRBD1 or TRBD2 (5 bases each). CDR1 is SGHVS and CDR2 is FQNEAQ in the germline V gene. There are 16 residues in the CDR3. V dropped 3 bases and J dropped 0 bases, with 12 bases sitting between them. The CDR3 DNA reads as TGTGCCAGCAGCTTGGTGGGGGATTTCTCCTACAATGAGCAGTTCTTC. Protein: CASSLVGDFSYNEQFF.

The rearrangement uses TRBV7-2 and TRBJ2-3; 8 nucleotides agree with TRBD1. In germline, CDR1 is SGHTA, CDR2 FQGNSA. This CDR3 spans 16 amino acids. The ends lost 5 bases at V and 3 bases at J; junction bases unmatched: 10. The CDR3 here is CASSIDRDRQTDTQYF. CDR3 nucleotides: TGTGCCAGCAGCATAGACCGGGACAGGCAAACAGATACGCAGTATTTT.

The J gene is TRBJ2-7, the V gene TRBV4-3; 7 bases map to TRBD2. The CDR3 loop spans 15 amino acids. CDR1 and CDR2 (germline): LGHNA, YSLEER. Trimming at V came to 0 bases and at J to 3 bases, leaving 5 bases not matched to a gene. Here the CDR3 reads CASSQDSSGNYEQYF. In DNA form, the CDR3 reads TGCGCCAGCAGCCAAGATTCTAGCGGAAACTACGAGCAGTACTTC.

The J gene is TRBJ2-4, the V gene TRBV28, with D possibly being TRBD2 (5 bases). This CDR3 is 16 amino acids long. The germline V gene has CDR1 MDHEN and CDR2 SYDVKM. Trimming took 2 bases from V and 2 from J, leaving 13 bases between them. The CDR3 loop reads CASSLAVRATKNIQYF. The CDR3 nucleotides read TGTGCCAGCAGTTTAGCAGTGCGGGCGACCAAAAACATTCAGTACTTC.

The rearrangement uses TRBV20-1 and TRBJ1-6; the match to TRBD1 covers 7 bases. Germline V gene sequence: CDR1 DFQATT, CDR2 SNEGSKA (reference sequence). V dropped 1 base and J dropped 8; count of bases not matched to a gene: 8. CDR3 size: 15 residues. CDR3 DNA: TGCAGTGCTAGAGCCCCGGGACAGAGAGATTCACCCCTCCACTTT. Its translation is CSARAPGQRDSPLHF.

The chain is built from TRBV20-1 and TRBJ1-1; 7 bases agree with TRBD1. There are 17 residues in the CDR3. The junction had 13 bases not matched to a gene; V was cut back by 3 bases and J by 0 bases. Germline V CDR1 and CDR2: DFQATT, SNEGSKA (reference sequence). CDR3 nucleotide sequence: TGCAGTGCTAGGTCTGACAGGGATCATACAATGAACACTGAAGCTTTCTTT. Translation gives CSARSDRDHTMNTEAFF.

This chain connects TRBV2 to TRBJ2-1; no firm D call. V lost 5 bases and J 6 bases, leaving 14 bases between the germline ends. The CDR3 consists of 14 residues. CDR1 and CDR2 (germline): SNHLY, FYNNEI. The CDR3 spells CASSNLALTNEQFF. For the CDR3, the DNA is TGTGCCAGCAGTAACCTGGCACTGACCAATGAGCAGTTCTTC.

The rearrangement links TRBV6-1 to TRBJ2-7; D perhaps matches TRBD1 (6 bases). V was cut by 6 bases and J by 0 bases, with 15 bases left in between. Germline lookup yields CDR1 MNHNS and CDR2 SASEGT. This CDR3 contains 15 residues. Here the CDR3 DNA reads TGTGCCAGCAGGGCGATGGACAGTAGCTCCTACGAGCAGTACTTC. It codes for CASRAMDSSSYEQYF.

The rearrangement links TRBV6-2 or TRBV6-3 to TRBJ1-1; D possibly corresponds to TRBD1 (6 bases). CDR3 size: 12 residues. Germline V gene sequence: CDR1 MNHEY, CDR2 SVGEGT. V dropped 5 bases and J dropped 6 bases, with 10 bases sitting between them. The CDR3 DNA sequence: TGTGCCAGCAGTCCGGCAGGGGCTGAAGCTTTCTTT. Translating it yields CASSPAGAEAFF.

This clonotype has only a few counts. The CDR3 nucleotides are TGTGCCAGCAGCTTAGTTCCGAATGAGCAGTTCTTC. Encoded protein: CASSLVPNEQFF. This chain links TRBV7-2 with TRBJ2-1, with unresolved D. The CDR3 spans 12 residues. With 1 base removed from V and 7 bases from J, the gap between germline ends came to 5 bases. Per germline, CDR1 SGHTA and CDR2 FQGNSA.

This clonotype has a count of ten or more. The chain carries TRBV7-9 and TRBJ2-7; D not resolved. Trimming removed 1 base at V and 2 bases at J, with 9 bases between. CDR3 length: 14 amino acids. Germline loops: CDR1 SEHNR, CDR2 FQNEAQ (reference sequence). The CDR3 sequence: CASSLEGKPYEQYF. As DNA, the CDR3 is TGTGCCAGCAGCTTAGAAGGGAAACCCTACGAGCAGTACTTC.

This clonotype occurred many times. This chain joins TRBV20-1 and TRBJ2-7; 9 bases are a match to TRBD1. Germline trimming cut 0 bases from V and 5 bases from J; bases unmatched to any gene: 8. Germline CDR1 DFQATT, CDR2 SNEGSKA (reference sequence). The CDR3 covers 15 residues. The CDR3: CSARDTGTGRHEQYF. Here the CDR3 DNA reads TGCAGTGCTAGAGATACAGGGACAGGGAGGCACGAGCAGTACTTC.

This clonotype was detected ten times or more. This rearrangement joins TRBV6-1 to TRBJ2-5, with 7 positions matching TRBD1. CDR3 size: 15 residues. Per germline, CDR1 MNHNS and CDR2 SASEGT. V lost 1 base, J lost 5 bases, and 7 bases stayed unmatched. CDR3 protein: CASSEGNRGSETQYF. The CDR3 DNA reads as TGTGCCAGCAGTGAAGGCAACAGGGGTAGTGAGACCCAGTACTTC.

V is TRBV11-2 and J is TRBJ1-1; D ambiguous. CDR3 size: 17 residues. Germline V gene sequence: CDR1 SGHAT, CDR2 FQNNGV. V was clipped by 0 bases and J by 0 bases, with 14 bases between them. The CDR3 sequence: CASSLDGTSSVNTEAFF. The CDR3 coding sequence is TGTGCCAGCAGCTTAGATGGTACATCGAGCGTGAACACTGAAGCTTTCTTT.

V is TRBV12-3 or TRBV12-4 and J is TRBJ1-2; 7 nucleotides line up with TRBD1. The CDR3 has 14 residues. The trim removed 4 bases at V and 4 bases at J, leaving 6 bases unmatched. CDR3 amino acids: CASSSSGTVYGYTF. The CDR3 coding sequence is TGTGCCAGCAGTTCCTCCGGGACAGTCTATGGCTACACCTTC.

This clonotype was seen at least ten times. The V call is TRBV7-2, the J call TRBJ2-1; D may be TRBD2 (5 bases). Germline CDR1 SGHTA, CDR2 FQGNSA. V was pared by 2 bases and J by 0 bases, with 11 bases between. The CDR3 totals 16 residues. Here the CDR3 reads CASSLWSGSSYNEQFF. The CDR3 nucleotides read TGTGCCAGCAGCTTATGGAGTGGGAGCTCCTACAATGAGCAGTTCTTC.

The chain employs TRBV19 and TRBJ1-1, with TRBD1 as a possible D gene (5 bases). The ends were cut back, 7 bases at V and 6 bases at J, with 15 bases in the middle. Germline V gene lookup returns CDR1 LNHDA and CDR2 SQIVND (reference sequence). CDR3 length: 13 amino acids. This CDR3 reads CASISGGSPEAFF. Written as DNA, the CDR3 is TGTGCCAGTATTTCCGGGGGGTCGCCTGAAGCTTTCTTT.

This clonotype was counted many times. V gene TRBV4-3 combines with J gene TRBJ1-5; D is undetermined. Trimming removed 0 bases from V and 0 bases from J, with 24 bases in between. CDR1 and CDR2 from the germline V gene are LGHNA and YSLEER. The CDR3 runs to 21 residues. The CDR3 DNA is TGCGCCAGCAGCCAAGATAGGACGACGGCGGATTCCTTGTATAGCAATCAGCCCCAGCATTTT. Translated: CASSQDRTTADSLYSNQPQHF.

V is TRBV7-6 and J is TRBJ2-5, with 9 nucleotides matching TRBD2. CDR1 is SGHVS, CDR2 FNYEAQ, per germline. After removal of 3 bases from V and 3 bases from J, the junction contained 2 bases not matched to a gene. This CDR3 has 14 residues. The CDR3, as DNA: TGTGCCAGCAGCTTCTTAGCGGGAGAAGAGACCCAGTACTTC. Protein: CASSFLAGEETQYF.

The chain employs TRBV7-9 and TRBJ2-1; no definite D call. The CDR3 contains 13 residues. In germline, CDR1 is SEHNR, CDR2 FQNEAQ (reference sequence). V was clipped by 4 bases and J by 7 bases, with 11 bases between them. This chain's CDR3 is CASSSGAANEQFF. The CDR3 DNA reads as TGTGCCAGCAGCTCCGGCGCGGCAAATGAGCAGTTCTTC. Full variable domain (rest looked up from reference TRBV7-9 and TRBJ2-1): DTGVSQNPRHKITKRGQNVTFRCDPISEHNRLYWYRQTLGQGPEFLTYFQNEAQLEKSRLLSDRFSAERPKGSFSTLEIQRTEQGDSAMYLCASSSGAANEQFFGPGTRLTVL.